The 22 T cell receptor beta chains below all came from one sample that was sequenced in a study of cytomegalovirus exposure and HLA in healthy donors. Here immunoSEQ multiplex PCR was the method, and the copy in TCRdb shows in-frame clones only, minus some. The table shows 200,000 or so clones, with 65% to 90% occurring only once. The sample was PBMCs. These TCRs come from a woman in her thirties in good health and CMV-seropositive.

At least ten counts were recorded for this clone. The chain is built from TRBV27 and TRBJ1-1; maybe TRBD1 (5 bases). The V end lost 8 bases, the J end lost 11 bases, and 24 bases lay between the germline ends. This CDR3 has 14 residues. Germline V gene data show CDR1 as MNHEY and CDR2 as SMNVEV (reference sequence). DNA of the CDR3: TGTGCCAGCGGCCGAGACCGGACCGGCGGGGCGGCTTTCTTT. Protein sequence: CASGRDRTGGAAFF.

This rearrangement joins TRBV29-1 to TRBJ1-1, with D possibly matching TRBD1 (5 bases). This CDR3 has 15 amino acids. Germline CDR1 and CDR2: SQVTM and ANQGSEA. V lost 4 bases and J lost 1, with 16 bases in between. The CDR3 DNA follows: TGCAGCGTTGGCGGGGGAAACAGACCGAACACTGAAGCTTTCTTT. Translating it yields CSVGGGNRPNTEAFF.

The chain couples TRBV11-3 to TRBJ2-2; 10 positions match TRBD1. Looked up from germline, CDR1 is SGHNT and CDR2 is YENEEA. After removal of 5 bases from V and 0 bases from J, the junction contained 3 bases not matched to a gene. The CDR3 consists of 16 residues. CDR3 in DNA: TGTGCCAGCAGCGCCGGACAGGGGGCGAACACCGGGGAGCTGTTTTTT. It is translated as CASSAGQGANTGELFF.

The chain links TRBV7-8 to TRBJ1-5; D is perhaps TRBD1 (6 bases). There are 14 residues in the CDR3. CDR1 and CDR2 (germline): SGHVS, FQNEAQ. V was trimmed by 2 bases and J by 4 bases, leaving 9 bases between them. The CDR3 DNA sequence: TGTGCCAGCAGCTTAAACAGGGAGAATCAGCCCCAGCATTTT. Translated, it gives CASSLNRENQPQHF.

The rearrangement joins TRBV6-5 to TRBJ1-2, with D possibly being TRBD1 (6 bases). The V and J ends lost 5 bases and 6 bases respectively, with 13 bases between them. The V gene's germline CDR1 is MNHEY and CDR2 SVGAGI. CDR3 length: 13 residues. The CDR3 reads CASSPRGSNGYTF. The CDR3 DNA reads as TGTGCCAGCAGTCCCAGGGGAAGCAATGGCTACACCTTC.

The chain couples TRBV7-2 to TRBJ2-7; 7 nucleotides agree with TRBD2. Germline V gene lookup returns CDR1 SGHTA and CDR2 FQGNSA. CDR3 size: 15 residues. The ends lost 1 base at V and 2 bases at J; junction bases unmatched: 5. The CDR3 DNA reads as TGTGCCAGCAGCTTAGGCCGGGAGGACCCCTACGAGCAGTACTTC. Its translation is CASSLGREDPYEQYF.

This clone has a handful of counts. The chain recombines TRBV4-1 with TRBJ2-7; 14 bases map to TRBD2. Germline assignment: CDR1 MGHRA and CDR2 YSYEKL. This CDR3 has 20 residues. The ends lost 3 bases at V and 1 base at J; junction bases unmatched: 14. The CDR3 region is CASSQKLSGLAGDRSYEQYF. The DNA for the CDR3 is TGCGCCAGCAGCCAGAAGTTGTCGGGACTAGCGGGAGACCGATCCTACGAGCAGTACTTC.

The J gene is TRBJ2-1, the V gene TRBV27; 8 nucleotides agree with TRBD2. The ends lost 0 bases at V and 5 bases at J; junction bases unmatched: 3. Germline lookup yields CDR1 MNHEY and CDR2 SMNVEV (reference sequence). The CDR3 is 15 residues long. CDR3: CASSLSSGSNNEQFF. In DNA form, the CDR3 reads TGTGCCAGCAGTTTATCGAGCGGGAGTAACAATGAGCAGTTCTTC.

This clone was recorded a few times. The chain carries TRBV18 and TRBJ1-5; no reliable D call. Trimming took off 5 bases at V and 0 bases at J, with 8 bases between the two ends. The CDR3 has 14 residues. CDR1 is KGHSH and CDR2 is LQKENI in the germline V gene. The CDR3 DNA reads TGTGCCAGCTCAACCGAGTATAGCAATCAGCCCCAGCATTTT. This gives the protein CASSTEYSNQPQHF.

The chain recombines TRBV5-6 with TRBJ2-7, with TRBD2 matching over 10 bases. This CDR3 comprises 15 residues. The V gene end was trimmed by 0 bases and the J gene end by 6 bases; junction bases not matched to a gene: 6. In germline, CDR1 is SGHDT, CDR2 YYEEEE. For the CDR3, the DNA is TGTGCCAGCAGCTTGGCCAGCGGGAGGGCCTTCGAGCAGTACTTC. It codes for CASSLASGRAFEQYF.

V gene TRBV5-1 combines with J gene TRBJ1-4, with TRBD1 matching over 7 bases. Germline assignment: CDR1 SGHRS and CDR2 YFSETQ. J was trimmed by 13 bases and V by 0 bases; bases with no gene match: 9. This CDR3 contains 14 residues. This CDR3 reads CASSLAGGQMGLFF. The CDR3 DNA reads TGCGCCAGCAGCTTGGCAGGGGGACAAATGGGACTGTTTTTT.

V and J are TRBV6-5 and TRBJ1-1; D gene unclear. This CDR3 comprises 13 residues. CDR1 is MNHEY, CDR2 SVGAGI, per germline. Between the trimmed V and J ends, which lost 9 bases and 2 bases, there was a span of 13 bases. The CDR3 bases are TGTGCCAGTAGGCGGGAGATTAACACTGAAGCTTTCTTT. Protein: CASRREINTEAFF.

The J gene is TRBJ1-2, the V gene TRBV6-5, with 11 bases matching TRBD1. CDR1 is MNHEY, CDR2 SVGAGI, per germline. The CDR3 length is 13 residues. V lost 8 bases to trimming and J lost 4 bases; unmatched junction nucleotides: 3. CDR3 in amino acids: CASGTGGIYGYTF. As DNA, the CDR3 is TGTGCCAGCGGGACAGGGGGGATCTATGGCTACACCTTC.

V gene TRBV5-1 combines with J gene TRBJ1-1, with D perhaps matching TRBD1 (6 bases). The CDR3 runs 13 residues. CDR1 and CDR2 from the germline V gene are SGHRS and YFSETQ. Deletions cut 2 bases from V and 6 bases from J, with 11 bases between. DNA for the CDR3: TGCGCCAGCAGCTTAGGGGGAGATCCTGAAGCTTTCTTT. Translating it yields CASSLGGDPEAFF.

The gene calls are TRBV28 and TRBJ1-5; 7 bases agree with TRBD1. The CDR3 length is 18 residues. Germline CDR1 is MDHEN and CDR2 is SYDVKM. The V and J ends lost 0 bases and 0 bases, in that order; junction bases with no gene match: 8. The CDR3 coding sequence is TGTGCCAGCAGTTTATGGGGAGACAGGGACCTTAGCAATCAGCCCCAGCATTTT. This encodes CASSLWGDRDLSNQPQHF.

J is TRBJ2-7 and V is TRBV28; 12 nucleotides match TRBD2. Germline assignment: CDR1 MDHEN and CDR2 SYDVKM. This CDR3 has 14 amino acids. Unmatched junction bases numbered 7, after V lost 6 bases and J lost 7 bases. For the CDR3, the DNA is TGTGCCAGCAGGCTAGCGGGAGGGCCTGGTGAGCAGTACTTC. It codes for CASRLAGGPGEQYF.

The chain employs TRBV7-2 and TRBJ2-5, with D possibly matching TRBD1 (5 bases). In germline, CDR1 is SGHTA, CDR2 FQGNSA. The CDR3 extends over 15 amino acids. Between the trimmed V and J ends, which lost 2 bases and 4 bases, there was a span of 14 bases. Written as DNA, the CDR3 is TGTGCCAGCAGCTTAAGCGCGCAGGGAAGAGAGACCCAGTACTTC. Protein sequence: CASSLSAQGRETQYF.

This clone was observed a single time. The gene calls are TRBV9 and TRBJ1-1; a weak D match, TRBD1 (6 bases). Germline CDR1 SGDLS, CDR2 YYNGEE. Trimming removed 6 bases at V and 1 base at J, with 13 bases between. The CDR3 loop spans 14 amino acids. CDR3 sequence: CASTQGQRNTEAFF. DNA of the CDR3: TGTGCCAGCACCCAGGGGCAGCGGAACACTGAAGCTTTCTTT.

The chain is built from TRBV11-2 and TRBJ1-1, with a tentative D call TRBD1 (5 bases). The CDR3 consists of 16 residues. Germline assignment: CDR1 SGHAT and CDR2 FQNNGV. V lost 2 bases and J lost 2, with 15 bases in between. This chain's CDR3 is CASSLIKFGGNTEAFF. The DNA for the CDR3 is TGTGCCAGCAGCTTAATTAAATTCGGGGGAAACACTGAAGCTTTCTTT.

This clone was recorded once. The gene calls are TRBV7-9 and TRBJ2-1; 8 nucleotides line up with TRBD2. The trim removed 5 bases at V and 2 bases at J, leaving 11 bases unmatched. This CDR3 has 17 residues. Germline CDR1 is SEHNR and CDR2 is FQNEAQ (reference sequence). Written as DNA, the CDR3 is TGTGCCAGCAGCCCCCGACCCCTTAGCGGGACCTACAATGAGCAGTTCTTC. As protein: CASSPRPLSGTYNEQFF.

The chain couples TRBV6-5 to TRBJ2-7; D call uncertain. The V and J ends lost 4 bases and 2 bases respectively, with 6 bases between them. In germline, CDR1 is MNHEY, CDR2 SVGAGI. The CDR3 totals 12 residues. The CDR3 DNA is TGTGCCAGCAGTTCGAACACCTACGAGCAGTACTTC. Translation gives CASSSNTYEQYF.

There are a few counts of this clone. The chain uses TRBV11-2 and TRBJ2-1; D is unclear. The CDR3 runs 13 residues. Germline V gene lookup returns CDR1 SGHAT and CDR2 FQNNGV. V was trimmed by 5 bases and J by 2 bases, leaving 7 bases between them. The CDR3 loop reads CASSQVTYNEQFF. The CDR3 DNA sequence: TGTGCCAGCAGCCAGGTAACCTACAATGAGCAGTTCTTC.